This is a list of T cell receptor beta chains from one sample in a study of cytomegalovirus exposure and HLA in healthy donors. Method: immunoSEQ multiplex PCR; TCRdb's copy keeps in-frame clones and lacks some. Of more than 150,000 clones in the sample, 84% were seen once. Sequencing input: PBMCs. These receptors originate from a woman in her forties or fifties in good health and CMV-seropositive. CDR3s include the opening cysteine and the closing phenylalanine or tryptophan. A D gene is named only where the DNA matches it firmly. Rows give clone size only sometimes, using once, few, many, or a class for an expanded clone.

D gene: NA; V gene: TRBV6-6; clone size: NA; J gene: TRBJ1-2; CDR3 DNA: TGTGCTACGCAGGGGAACTATGGCTACACCTTC; CDR3 protein: CATQGNYGYTF
D gene: NA; V gene: TRBV19; clone size: NA; J gene: TRBJ2-5; CDR3 DNA: TGTGCCAGTAGTAGGGGACTTATACAAGAGACCCAGTACTTC; CDR3 protein: CASSRGLIQETQYF
D gene: TRBD2; V gene: TRBV5-4; clone size: NA; J gene: TRBJ2-2; CDR3 DNA: TGTGCCAGCAGCTTGAAGCGGGGGAACACCGGGGAGCTGTTTTTT; CDR3 protein: CASSLKRGNTGELFF
D gene: TRBD2; V gene: TRBV7-2; clone size: NA; J gene: TRBJ2-3; CDR3 DNA: TGTGCCAGCAGCCTTAGCGGGGGGGCGGCAGATACGCAGTATTTT; CDR3 protein: CASSLSGGAADTQYF
D gene: NA; V gene: TRBV7-3; clone size: NA; J gene: TRBJ2-2; CDR3 DNA: TGTGCCAGCAGCGCCGTCGGGGACACCGGGGAGCTGTTTTTT; CDR3 protein: CASSAVGDTGELFF
D gene: NA; V gene: TRBV18; clone size: NA; J gene: TRBJ1-4; CDR3 DNA: TGTGCCAGCTCACCACCTGCAGGGGCAGGGGAAAAACTGTTTTTT; CDR3 protein: CASSPPAGAGEKLFF
D gene: TRBD2; V gene: TRBV7-9; clone size: NA; J gene: TRBJ2-1; CDR3 DNA: TGTGCCAGCAGCCCGAAGCGGGATTACAATGAGCAGTTCTTC; CDR3 protein: CASSPKRDYNEQFF
D gene: TRBD1; V gene: TRBV18; clone size: NA; J gene: TRBJ2-1; CDR3 DNA: TGTGCCAGCTCACCACCGCCAGGGGGTGAGGAGCAGTTCTTC; CDR3 protein: CASSPPPGGEEQFF
D gene: TRBD1; V gene: TRBV5-6; clone size: NA; J gene: TRBJ1-5; CDR3 DNA: TGTGCCAGCAGCTTACTGACGTCGCGACAGGGGGATCAGCCCCAGCATTTT; CDR3 protein: CASSLLTSRQGDQPQHF
D gene: TRBD1; V gene: TRBV28; clone size: few; J gene: TRBJ1-6; CDR3 DNA: TGTGCCAGCAGTACAGGGGATTCACCCCTCCACTTT; CDR3 protein: CASSTGDSPLHF
D gene: NA; V gene: TRBV7-3; clone size: NA; J gene: TRBJ2-3; CDR3 DNA: TGTGCCAGCAGCTTGCAGTTCACAGATACGCAGTATTTT; CDR3 protein: CASSLQFTDTQYF
D gene: NA; V gene: TRBV5-5; clone size: NA; J gene: TRBJ1-5; CDR3 DNA: TGTGCCAGCAGCTTGGACCCGGGATCTAGCAATCAGCCCCAGCATTTT; CDR3 protein: CASSLDPGSSNQPQHF
D gene: NA; V gene: TRBV14; clone size: NA; J gene: TRBJ2-7; CDR3 DNA: TGTGCCAGCAGCCAAGATCCCCTCTACGAGCAGTACTTC; CDR3 protein: CASSQDPLYEQYF
D gene: NA; V gene: TRBV7-9; clone size: NA; J gene: TRBJ2-3; CDR3 DNA: TGTGCCAGCAGCATAGGGAGAGAGCCCGTATTCTATAGCACAGATACGCAGTATTTT; CDR3 protein: CASSIGREPVFYSTDTQYF
D gene: NA; V gene: TRBV6-1; clone size: NA; J gene: TRBJ2-7; CDR3 DNA: TGTGCCAGCATTCTCGGTGGACAGTCCTACGAGCAGTACTTC; CDR3 protein: CASILGGQSYEQYF
D gene: NA; V gene: TRBV29-1; clone size: NA; J gene: TRBJ2-2; CDR3 DNA: TGCAGCGTTGAAGGGACAAACACCGGGGAGCTGTTTTTT; CDR3 protein: CSVEGTNTGELFF
D gene: TRBD2; V gene: TRBV9; clone size: once; J gene: TRBJ2-5; CDR3 DNA: TGTGCCAGCAGCCAGGAACTAGCGGGGGGGCCTGGGACCCAGTACTTC; CDR3 protein: CASSQELAGGPGTQYF
D gene: TRBD1; V gene: TRBV20-1; clone size: NA; J gene: TRBJ1-2; CDR3 DNA: TGCAGTGCTCGACAAGGACAGGAGAACACCTTC; CDR3 protein: CSARQGQENTF
D gene: TRBD2; V gene: TRBV7-9; clone size: NA; J gene: TRBJ2-7; CDR3 DNA: TGTGCCAGCAGCGAGCGGGGGGGCGATCAGTACTTC; CDR3 protein: CASSERGGDQYF
D gene: TRBD2; V gene: TRBV5-1; clone size: NA; J gene: TRBJ2-1; CDR3 DNA: TGCGCCGGCAGCTTGGAGACTAGCGGGGGGTATGGTGAGCAGTTCTTC; CDR3 protein: CAGSLETSGGYGEQFF
D gene: NA; V gene: TRBV25-1; clone size: NA; J gene: TRBJ2-2; CDR3 DNA: TGTGCCAGCAGTGTCGCCAGGGCGAACACCGGGGAGCTGTTTTTT; CDR3 protein: CASSVARANTGELFF
D gene: TRBD1; V gene: TRBV10-1; clone size: NA; J gene: TRBJ1-1; CDR3 DNA: TGCGCCAGCAGACCGACAGGGACCAAGAACACTGAAGCTTTCTTT; CDR3 protein: CASRPTGTKNTEAFF
D gene: NA; V gene: TRBV5-1; clone size: once; J gene: TRBJ2-1; CDR3 DNA: TGCGCCAGCAGCACGGACAGAGGGGTGCAGTTCTTC; CDR3 protein: CASSTDRGVQFF
D gene: NA; V gene: TRBV15; clone size: NA; J gene: TRBJ2-7; CDR3 DNA: TGTGCCACCAGCAGAGGCGGGGAAAGCGACGAGCAGTACTTC; CDR3 protein: CATSRGGESDEQYF
D gene: TRBD1; V gene: TRBV5-5; clone size: NA; J gene: TRBJ2-3; CDR3 DNA: TGTGCCAGCAGCGCACGGGGACAGGGACACACAGATACGCAGTATTTT; CDR3 protein: CASSARGQGHTDTQYF
D gene: TRBD1; V gene: TRBV4-2; clone size: NA; J gene: TRBJ1-2; CDR3 DNA: TGTGCCAGCAGCCAACCACAGGGGGTGCTTTATGGCTACACCTTC; CDR3 protein: CASSQPQGVLYGYTF
D gene: NA; V gene: TRBV5-1; clone size: few; J gene: TRBJ2-7; CDR3 DNA: TGCGCCAGCAGCTTAACCGGGACACTTCCCTACGAGCAGTACTTC; CDR3 protein: CASSLTGTLPYEQYF
D gene: NA; V gene: TRBV18; clone size: NA; J gene: TRBJ1-2; CDR3 DNA: TGTGCCAGCTCACCACCGCCAGGGGAGAGTGGCTACACCTTC; CDR3 protein: CASSPPPGESGYTF
D gene: TRBD1; V gene: TRBV6-1; clone size: NA; J gene: TRBJ2-2; CDR3 DNA: TGTGCCAGCAGATCCGGGACAGCCAACACCGGGGAGCTGTTTTTT; CDR3 protein: CASRSGTANTGELFF
D gene: NA; V gene: TRBV28; clone size: once; J gene: TRBJ2-1; CDR3 DNA: TGTGCCAGCAGTTTACCCTCTAGCTCCTTCGATGAGCAGTTCTTC; CDR3 protein: CASSLPSSSFDEQFF
D gene: TRBD2; V gene: TRBV10-3; clone size: NA; J gene: TRBJ2-1; CDR3 DNA: TGTGCCATCAGTGAAGGACTAGCAGGAAATGAGCAGTTCTTC; CDR3 protein: CAISEGLAGNEQFF
D gene: TRBD1; V gene: TRBV29-1; clone size: NA; J gene: TRBJ1-1; CDR3 DNA: TGCAGCGCCGGGACAGCGAACACTGAAGCTTTCTTT; CDR3 protein: CSAGTANTEAFF
D gene: NA; V gene: TRBV27; clone size: NA; J gene: TRBJ2-2; CDR3 DNA: TGTGCCGGGGGCCCGGGGGGCTCTTCCGGGGAGCTGTTTTTT; CDR3 protein: CAGGPGGSSGELFF
D gene: NA; V gene: TRBV6-5; clone size: NA; J gene: TRBJ2-7; CDR3 DNA: TGTGCCAGCCAAAGGGGCCCTGACTACGAGCAGTACTTC; CDR3 protein: CASQRGPDYEQYF
D gene: NA; V gene: TRBV5-4; clone size: NA; J gene: TRBJ1-1; CDR3 DNA: TGTGCCAGCAGCTTGGCCGGGGAGGCCGCCTCTGAAGCTTTCTTT; CDR3 protein: CASSLAGEAASEAFF
D gene: NA; V gene: TRBV19; clone size: NA; J gene: TRBJ1-5; CDR3 DNA: TGTGCCAGTGCTCCGGGGATAAAATCTCAGCCCCAGCATTTT; CDR3 protein: CASAPGIKSQPQHF
D gene: NA; V gene: TRBV25-1; clone size: NA; J gene: TRBJ2-3; CDR3 DNA: TGTGCCAGCAGTGACCGTACAGATACGCAGTATTTT; CDR3 protein: CASSDRTDTQYF
D gene: TRBD2; V gene: TRBV9; clone size: NA; J gene: TRBJ2-3; CDR3 DNA: TGTGCCAGCAGCGTAGTCGGGGGGGGACCACTCACAGATACGCAGTATTTT; CDR3 protein: CASSVVGGGPLTDTQYF
D gene: TRBD2; V gene: TRBV19; clone size: NA; J gene: TRBJ2-7; CDR3 DNA: TGTGCCAGCCGAAAGGACCTCGCGGGGGGCGAGCAGTACTTC; CDR3 protein: CASRKDLAGGEQYF
D gene: NA; V gene: TRBV19; clone size: NA; J gene: TRBJ2-6; CDR3 DNA: TGTGCCAGTATGGATTTCGGGGGGCCTGGGGCCAACGTCCTGACTTTC; CDR3 protein: CASMDFGGPGANVLTF
D gene: NA; V gene: TRBV7-3; clone size: NA; J gene: TRBJ1-1; CDR3 DNA: TGTGCCAGCAGCTTGCAGGGGAACACTGAAGCTTTCTTT; CDR3 protein: CASSLQGNTEAFF
D gene: NA; V gene: TRBV18; clone size: once; J gene: TRBJ1-3; CDR3 DNA: TGTGCCAGCTCACCACCTGGGGGGTCTGGAAACACCATATATTTT; CDR3 protein: CASSPPGGSGNTIYF
D gene: TRBD2; V gene: TRBV5-4; clone size: NA; J gene: TRBJ2-7; CDR3 DNA: TGTGCCAGCAGCGGCGAAGGTACTAGCGGGGCCCTCTACGAGCAGTACTTC; CDR3 protein: CASSGEGTSGALYEQYF
D gene: NA; V gene: TRBV5-4; clone size: NA; J gene: TRBJ2-4; CDR3 DNA: TGTGCCAGCAGCTTCACAGGTGCCAAAAACATTCAGTACTTC; CDR3 protein: CASSFTGAKNIQYF
D gene: NA; V gene: TRBV7-2; clone size: NA; J gene: TRBJ2-7; CDR3 DNA: TGTGCCAGCAGCTCCGGAGGAGGGGGCTACGAGCAGTACTTC; CDR3 protein: CASSSGGGGYEQYF
D gene: TRBD1; V gene: TRBV7-2; clone size: NA; J gene: TRBJ2-5; CDR3 DNA: TGTGCCAGCAGCTTGGGAGACAGGGTACAAGAGACCCAGTACTTC; CDR3 protein: CASSLGDRVQETQYF
D gene: NA; V gene: TRBV11-2; clone size: NA; J gene: TRBJ1-6; CDR3 DNA: TGTGCCAGCAGCTTAGAGGGGCCAGGTCGTTCACCCCTCCACTTT; CDR3 protein: CASSLEGPGRSPLHF
D gene: NA; V gene: TRBV9; clone size: NA; J gene: TRBJ2-3; CDR3 DNA: TGTGCCAGCAGCGTAAACGGGGGGCCTAAGAAAGATACGCAGTATTTT; CDR3 protein: CASSVNGGPKKDTQYF
D gene: TRBD2; V gene: TRBV19; clone size: NA; J gene: TRBJ2-5; CDR3 DNA: TGTGCCAGTAAGCGGGGGCCAGAAGAGACCCAGTACTTC; CDR3 protein: CASKRGPEETQYF
D gene: TRBD1; V gene: TRBV9; clone size: NA; J gene: TRBJ1-1; CDR3 DNA: TGTGCCAGCAGCGCATTTCCGGACAGGGACGGGAACACTGAAGCTTTCTTT; CDR3 protein: CASSAFPDRDGNTEAFF
D gene: TRBD1; V gene: TRBV6-5; clone size: NA; J gene: TRBJ1-2; CDR3 DNA: TGTGCCAGCAGGCCACAGGGGCATGGCTACACCTTC; CDR3 protein: CASRPQGHGYTF
D gene: NA; V gene: TRBV29-1; clone size: few; J gene: TRBJ1-4; CDR3 DNA: TGCAGCGTTACGGCCGGGGATGAAAAACTGTTTTTT; CDR3 protein: CSVTAGDEKLFF
D gene: NA; V gene: TRBV7-2; clone size: NA; J gene: TRBJ2-5; CDR3 DNA: TGTGCCAGCAGCTTAGGTAGCGGAGGGGCCGGAACCCAGTACTTC; CDR3 protein: CASSLGSGGAGTQYF
D gene: TRBD2; V gene: TRBV4-1; clone size: NA; J gene: TRBJ2-7; CDR3 DNA: TGCGCCAGCAGCCAGGATACGGCGGGGGGTCCTCCCGGGGAGCAGTACTTC; CDR3 protein: CASSQDTAGGPPGEQYF
D gene: TRBD1; V gene: TRBV28; clone size: NA; J gene: TRBJ1-2; CDR3 DNA: TGTGCCAGCAGTGCCGGGACAGTCAACTATGGCTACACCTTC; CDR3 protein: CASSAGTVNYGYTF
D gene: TRBD1; V gene: TRBV5-4; clone size: NA; J gene: TRBJ1-1; CDR3 DNA: TGTGCCAGCAGCTTGCGGGACAGCTCTTCCACTGAAGCTTTCTTT; CDR3 protein: CASSLRDSSSTEAFF
D gene: TRBD2; V gene: TRBV6-6; clone size: NA; J gene: TRBJ2-5; CDR3 DNA: TGTGCCAGCATTCGGGCGGGGGGGATTGAGACCCAGTACTTC; CDR3 protein: CASIRAGGIETQYF
D gene: TRBD1; V gene: TRBV4-1; clone size: NA; J gene: TRBJ2-7; CDR3 DNA: TGCGCCAGCAGCCGGGACAGGGGGGGATACGAGCAGTACTTC; CDR3 protein: CASSRDRGGYEQYF
D gene: TRBD1; V gene: TRBV7-9; clone size: NA; J gene: TRBJ1-2; CDR3 DNA: TGTGCCAGCACCTCCGGGAGGGGGCGGTATGGCTACACCTTC; CDR3 protein: CASTSGRGRYGYTF
D gene: TRBD1; V gene: TRBV4-2; clone size: once; J gene: TRBJ1-1; CDR3 DNA: TGTGCCAGCAGCCCGCCGGGACAGAGGAAAGGAACTGAAGCTTTCTTT; CDR3 protein: CASSPPGQRKGTEAFF